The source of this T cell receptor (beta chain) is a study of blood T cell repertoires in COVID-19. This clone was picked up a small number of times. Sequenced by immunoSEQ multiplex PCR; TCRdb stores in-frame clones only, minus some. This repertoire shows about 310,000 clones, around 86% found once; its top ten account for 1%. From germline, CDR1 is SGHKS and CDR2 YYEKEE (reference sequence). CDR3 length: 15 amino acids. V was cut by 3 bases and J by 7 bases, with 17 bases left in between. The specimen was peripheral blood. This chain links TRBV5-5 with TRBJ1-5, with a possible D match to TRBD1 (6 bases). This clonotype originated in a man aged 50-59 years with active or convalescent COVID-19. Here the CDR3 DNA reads TGTGCCAGCAGCTGGGAGTCAGGGGAAAAACAGCCCCAGCATTTT. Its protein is CASSWESGEKQPQHF.